Following are 27 T cell receptor beta chains from one sample sequenced in a study of blood T cell repertoires in COVID-19. TCRdb's table, derived via immunoSEQ multiplex PCR, lists solely in-frame clones and lacks some. The data show about 190,000 clones, with roughly 82% seen just once and 5.2% held by the top ten. Sequencing was done on a sample of peripheral blood. These receptor sequences come from a woman aged 25 to 39 with acute or convalescent COVID-19.

The chain has TRBV5-1 and TRBJ2-1; D perhaps matches TRBD2 (8 bases). The CDR3 has 19 amino acids. V was cut by 4 bases and J by 0 bases, with 23 bases left in between. Germline V gives CDR1 SGHRS, CDR2 YFSETQ. DNA for the CDR3: TGCGCCAGCAGCCCAGGGACAGCGGGAGCAAGAGGCTCCTACAATGAGCAGTTCTTC. Translating gives CASSPGTAGARGSYNEQFF.

The chain carries TRBV6-2 or TRBV6-3 and TRBJ1-5; D remains ambiguous. V lost 0 bases to trimming and J lost 2 bases, with 11 bases between them. This CDR3 has 16 amino acids. Per the germline V gene, CDR1 is MNHEY and CDR2 is SVGEGT. CDR3 residues: CASSYSGVAGNQPQHF. The CDR3 nucleotides are TGTGCCAGCAGTTACTCCGGGGTGGCGGGCAATCAGCCCCAGCATTTT.

The rearrangement joins TRBV5-8 to TRBJ1-5; D gene uncertain. CDR3 length: 16 residues. V lost 0 bases and J 3 bases, leaving 13 bases between the germline ends. Germline values: CDR1 SGHTS, CDR2 YDEGEE. CDR3 bases: TGTGCCAGCAGCTTGGTCATCCATAGTGACAATCAGCCCCAGCATTTT. Protein product: CASSLVIHSDNQPQHF.

In this sample, this clone turned up once. The rearrangement links TRBV19 to TRBJ2-6; no clear D. Between the trimmed V and J ends, which lost 5 bases and 0 bases, there was a span of 17 bases. Germline V gene data show CDR1 as LNHDA and CDR2 as SQIVND (reference sequence). CDR3 length: 18 amino acids. CDR3 sequence: CASSLPPGSSSGANVLTF. CDR3 DNA: TGTGCCAGTAGTCTCCCCCCCGGGTCAAGCTCTGGGGCCAACGTCCTGACTTTC.

The chain links TRBV20-1 to TRBJ1-2; D is perhaps TRBD1 (6 bases). The CDR3 loop spans 15 amino acids. Germline V gene lookup returns CDR1 DFQATT and CDR2 SNEGSKA (reference sequence). V was trimmed by 3 bases and J by 4 bases, leaving 18 bases between them. CDR3 DNA sequence: TGCAGTGCTAGTCGGGTCGGGCAGGGGCCCTATGGCTACACCTTC. This translates into CSASRVGQGPYGYTF.

The chain has TRBV28 and TRBJ2-5; 11 positions agree with TRBD2. V dropped 1 base and J dropped 5; count of bases not matched to a gene: 9. The CDR3 sequence is 17 residues long. Germline assignment: CDR1 MDHEN and CDR2 SYDVKM. CDR3 protein: CASSLFPSGRLVETQYF. The CDR3 DNA follows: TGTGCCAGCAGTTTATTCCCTAGCGGGAGGCTCGTGGAGACCCAGTACTTC.

The chain recombines TRBV5-1 with TRBJ2-7, with TRBD2 matching over 7 bases. CDR1 is SGHRS and CDR2 is YFSETQ in the germline V gene. The CDR3 totals 16 residues. J lost 1 base, V lost 0 bases, and 7 bases had no gene match. CDR3 residues: CASSLVFGGSSYEQYF. CDR3 bases: TGCGCCAGCAGCTTGGTCTTCGGCGGGAGTTCCTACGAGCAGTACTTC. The full variable domain, rest sourced from reference TRBV5-1 and TRBJ2-7, is KAGVTQTPRYLIKTRGQQVTLSCSPISGHRSVSWYQQTPGQGLQFLFEYFSETQRNKGNFPGRFSGRQFSNSRSEMNVSTLELGDSALYLCASSLVFGGSSYEQYFGPGTRLTVT.

This clone was detected only a few times. The chain uses TRBV10-1 and TRBJ2-7, with 8 nucleotides matching TRBD2. Germline assignment: CDR1 WNHNN and CDR2 SYGVQD (reference sequence). Trimming at V came to 4 bases and at J to 7 bases, leaving 6 bases not matched to a gene. The CDR3 covers 13 residues. This CDR3 is CASSARTSQEQYF. Written as DNA, the CDR3 is TGCGCCAGCAGTGCACGGACTAGCCAGGAGCAGTACTTC.

The V call is TRBV6-2 or TRBV6-3, the J call TRBJ2-1, with TRBD2 identical over 8 bases. Germline V lookup: CDR1 MNHEY, CDR2 SVGEGT. The J segment lost 6 bases and the V segment lost 4 bases, leaving 8 bases of the junction unmatched. CDR3 length: 15 residues. For the CDR3, the DNA is TGTGCCAGCAGTTCGGGTAGCGGGATCAGCAATGAGCAGTTCTTC. Protein product: CASSSGSGISNEQFF.

This clone was counted a single time. The chain employs TRBV7-9 and TRBJ1-3, with D uncertain. Trimming pared 11 bases from V and 0 bases from J, leaving 11 bases between. CDR3 length: 13 amino acids. From germline, CDR1 is SEHNR and CDR2 FQNEAQ (reference sequence). Written as DNA, the CDR3 is TGTGCCGGGCGGGGAGACTCTGGAAACACCATATATTTT. Amino acids: CAGRGDSGNTIYF.

This chain joins TRBV7-3 and TRBJ2-7, with TRBD1 identical over 8 bases. The CDR3 runs to 14 residues. CDR1 SGHTA and CDR2 FQGTGA come from the germline V gene. The trim removed 5 bases at V and 0 bases at J, leaving 3 bases unmatched. The CDR3 reads CASSPGGGSYEQYF. CDR3 nucleotide sequence: TGTGCCAGCAGCCCAGGGGGCGGCTCCTACGAGCAGTACTTC. The variable domain in full, with the rest retrieved from reference TRBV7-3 and TRBJ2-7, is GAGVSQTPSNKVTEKGKYVELRCDPISGHTALYWYRQSLGQGPEFLIYFQGTGAADDSGLPNDRFFAVRPEGSVSTLKIQRTERGDSAVYLCASSPGGGSYEQYFGPGTRLTVT.

The chain employs TRBV19 and TRBJ1-1; TRBD1 is a possible D gene (6 bases). Germline CDR1 LNHDA, CDR2 SQIVND (reference sequence). This CDR3 region has 12 residues. Deletions cut 3 bases from V and 12 bases from J, with 14 bases between. The CDR3 is CASSIVSGGPFF. Here the CDR3 DNA reads TGTGCCAGTAGTATCGTATCCGGGGGGCCTTTCTTT.

CDR3 nucleotides: TGTGCCAGCAGTTACGGGACTAGCGGGTTCCTGAATGAGCAGTTCTTC. Protein: CASSYGTSGFLNEQFF. The rearrangement joins TRBV6-5 to TRBJ2-1; 12 bases fit TRBD2. Germline V gene data show CDR1 as MNHEY and CDR2 as SVGAGI. V lost 2 bases to trimming and J lost 7 bases; unmatched junction nucleotides: 6. CDR3 length: 16 amino acids.

The rearrangement joins TRBV5-1 to TRBJ2-2; D is undetermined. Germline CDR1 SGHRS, CDR2 YFSETQ. V lost 2 bases to trimming and J lost 0 bases, with 11 bases between them. This CDR3 has 16 amino acids. The CDR3 sequence: CASSFGSPANTGELFF. The CDR3 nucleotides read TGCGCCAGCAGCTTTGGTTCCCCAGCGAACACCGGGGAGCTGTTTTTT.

The chain employs TRBV19 and TRBJ2-2; possibly TRBD1 for D (5 bases). The V gene lost 5 bases and the J gene lost 0 bases, with 19 bases spanning the gap. This CDR3 contains 18 residues. Germline V gene sequence: CDR1 LNHDA, CDR2 SQIVND (reference sequence). This CDR3 reads CASSVPSWGSPNTGELFF. As DNA, the CDR3 is TGTGCCAGTAGTGTACCGTCATGGGGCAGTCCGAACACCGGGGAGCTGTTTTTT.

This rearrangement joins TRBV6-2 or TRBV6-3 to TRBJ2-3; D may be TRBD2 (6 bases). The CDR3 consists of 14 residues. V dropped 5 bases and J dropped 2 bases, with 11 bases sitting between them. Germline values: CDR1 MNHEY, CDR2 SVGEGT. CDR3 sequence: CASSLLRDTDTQYF. DNA for the CDR3: TGTGCCAGCAGTCTCTTGCGGGACACAGATACGCAGTATTTT.

This clone occurred once. The chain employs TRBV5-6 and TRBJ2-3; TRBD1 matches at 9 bases. In germline, CDR1 is SGHDT, CDR2 YYEEEE. The CDR3 is 15 residues long. The ends lost 4 bases at V and 3 bases at J; junction bases unmatched: 6. The CDR3 bases are TGTGCCAGCAGCCCCGGACAGGGGAAGACAGATACGCAGTATTTT. Protein: CASSPGQGKTDTQYF.

The chain is built from TRBV7-9 and TRBJ1-2, with D unclear. The germline V gene encodes CDR1 SEHNR and CDR2 FQNEAQ (reference sequence). Trimming pared 1 base from V and 4 bases from J, leaving 10 bases between. The CDR3 runs 14 residues. The CDR3 sequence: CASSLVQARYGYTF. The CDR3 nucleotides read TGTGCCAGCAGCTTAGTTCAGGCGCGCTATGGCTACACCTTC.

V gene TRBV6-5 combines with J gene TRBJ2-7; 9 bases match TRBD1. Germline assignment: CDR1 MNHEY and CDR2 SVGAGI. With 4 bases clipped from V and 6 bases from J, the junction kept 4 bases outside the gene matches. CDR3 length: 13 residues. The CDR3: CASSFRQGGEQYF. CDR3 DNA sequence: TGTGCCAGCAGTTTTCGACAGGGGGGCGAGCAGTACTTC.

This clone was counted between two and nine times. The rearrangement links TRBV5-4 to TRBJ1-1, with TRBD1 matching 10 bases. The germline V gene has CDR1 SGHNT and CDR2 YYREEE (reference sequence). V lost 0 bases to trimming and J lost 4 bases; unmatched junction nucleotides: 0. There are 14 residues in the CDR3. Here the CDR3 DNA reads TGTGCCAGCAGCTTGGGGACAGGGGGCACTGAAGCTTTCTTT. Translating gives CASSLGTGGTEAFF.

V and J are TRBV10-3 and TRBJ1-3, with 10 positions matching TRBD1. Trimming took 6 bases from V and 4 from J; bases not matched to a gene: 6. CDR1 and CDR2 from the germline V gene are ENHRY and SYGVKD. The CDR3 runs to 15 residues. The CDR3 sequence: CAIRTGTGVGNTIYF. The CDR3 DNA reads as TGTGCCATCAGAACCGGGACAGGGGTGGGAAACACCATATATTTT.

The DNA for the CDR3 is TGTGCCAGCAGCCCGACAGGGGACATCTCTGGAAACACCATATATTTT. Protein: CASSPTGDISGNTIYF. The chain couples TRBV5-5 to TRBJ1-3, with 8 bases that match TRBD1. The J segment lost 0 bases and the V segment lost 4 bases, leaving 6 bases of the junction unmatched. CDR3 size: 16 residues. Germline CDR1 is SGHKS and CDR2 is YYEKEE (reference sequence).

This sequence joins TRBV4-3 and TRBJ2-1; a weak D match, TRBD1 (5 bases). V was pared by 0 bases and J by 7 bases, with 10 bases between. Germline CDR1 is LGHNA and CDR2 is YSLEER. The CDR3 covers 14 residues. CDR3 in DNA: TGCGCCAGCAGCCAAGATGACAGTTGGAATGAGCAGTTCTTC. Its translation is CASSQDDSWNEQFF.

This clone has more than one count but fewer than ten. The chain employs TRBV19 and TRBJ2-7, with a tentative D call TRBD2 (5 bases). Germline lookup yields CDR1 LNHDA and CDR2 SQIVND (reference sequence). V shed 5 bases and J shed 4 bases, with 9 bases lying between them. The CDR3 length is 12 residues. The chain's CDR3 is CASSEREYEQYF. The CDR3 nucleotides read TGTGCCAGTAGTGAAAGGGAGTACGAGCAGTACTTC.

The V call is TRBV11-2, the J call TRBJ2-5; 8 positions match TRBD2. CDR1 is SGHAT, CDR2 FQNNGV, per germline. Unmatched junction bases numbered 3, after V lost 5 bases and J lost 1 base. The CDR3 covers 14 residues. CDR3 DNA: TGTGCCAGCAGCCCGGGGGGGGGCCAAGAGACCCAGTACTTC. Its protein is CASSPGGGQETQYF.

The rearrangement joins TRBV6-6 to TRBJ1-1; D unresolved. Germline CDR1 MNHNY, CDR2 SVGAGI (reference sequence). The length of the CDR3 is 12 residues. V was cut by 8 bases and J by 5 bases, with 12 bases left in between. The CDR3 bases are TGTGCCAGCGGGATTCCGGGAACTGAAGCTTTCTTT. This sequence encodes CASGIPGTEAFF.

The chain links TRBV6-6 to TRBJ1-5, with 7 nucleotides matching TRBD1. The V and J ends lost 6 bases and 2 bases, in that order; junction bases with no gene match: 7. The germline V gene encodes CDR1 MNHNY and CDR2 SVGAGI (reference sequence). The CDR3 contains 15 residues. The CDR3 sequence is CASRNRGSGNQPQHF. CDR3 sequence (DNA): TGTGCCAGCAGAAACAGGGGTTCGGGCAATCAGCCCCAGCATTTT.